This entry lists 13 T cell receptor beta chains sequenced from one sample in a study of T-cell memory formation after mild COVID-19. One entry per CDR3 protein, called by TCRdb with MiXCR from the 5' RACE reads. The sample includes under 550,000 distinct CDR3 sequences, around a sixth of them seen just once. Sequenced sample: PBMCs or a T cell subset sorted from them (not recorded which). The origin of the receptors is an adult woman who had mild COVID-19 (a few samples of this study predate the infection). Cell type and time point are not known.

This clonotype showed up just a few times. This sequence joins TRBV20-1 and TRBJ2-7; the D is unclear. Germline V gene data show CDR1 as DFQATT and CDR2 as SNEGSKA (reference sequence). Trimming removed 3 bases from V and 0 bases from J, with 15 bases in between. CDR3 length: 15 amino acids. The CDR3 spells CSARAPTAISYEQYF. The CDR3 DNA reads TGCAGTGCTAGGGCCCCTACGGCTATCTCCTACGAGCAGTACTTC.

The genes are TRBV20-1 and TRBJ2-1, with 8 bases lining up with TRBD2. The CDR3 is made up of 15 amino acids. Losses at the gene ends were 6 bases for V and 0 bases for J; bases not matched to a gene: 7. Germline V CDR1 and CDR2: DFQATT, SNEGSKA (reference sequence). The CDR3, as DNA: TGCAGTGCCTATAGCGGGGAAGTCTCCTACAATGAGCAGTTCTTC. Amino acids: CSAYSGEVSYNEQFF.

In regard to this clonotype: A much larger clone differs from this one at a single base, so this may be a read error. The chain joins TRBV10-3 to TRBJ2-1; a possible D gene is TRBD2 (5 bases). The length of the CDR3 is 18 residues. V was clipped by 2 bases and J by 8 bases, with 25 bases between them. CDR1 and CDR2 (germline): ENHRY, SYGVKD. The CDR3: CAISEAKVSGSLADEQFF. CDR3 DNA sequence: TGTGCCATCAGTGAGGCCAAAGTCAGCGGTTCCCTCGCAGATGAGCAGTTCTTC.

The table lists this clonotype with a few counts. J is TRBJ1-1 and V is TRBV9, with unresolved D. There are 14 residues in the CDR3. From germline, CDR1 is SGDLS and CDR2 YYNGEE. Trimming removed 1 base from V and 1 base from J, with 8 bases in between. The CDR3 nucleotides are TGTGCCAGCAGCGTACGGGAAGAGAACACTGAAGCTTTCTTT. The encoded protein is CASSVREENTEAFF.

This clonotype was counted a few times. The chain couples TRBV2 to TRBJ2-7; D uncertain. Germline-derived CDR1 and CDR2 are SNHLY and FYNNEI. The CDR3 consists of 12 residues. V dropped 6 bases and J dropped 7 bases, with 13 bases sitting between them. The DNA of the CDR3 is TGTGCCAGCAGGCCGGACGCCGGAGAGCAGTACTTC. Translated: CASRPDAGEQYF.

The chain is built from TRBV7-9 and TRBJ1-2, with no clear D. The V end was cut by 1 base, the J end by 3 bases, with 15 bases between. The length of the CDR3 is 16 residues. Germline CDR1 reads SEHNR; CDR2 reads FQNEAQ (reference sequence). DNA for the CDR3: TGTGCCAGCAGCTTAGACCAGGAGGAGGTTTACTATGGCTACACCTTC. Translating gives CASSLDQEEVYYGYTF.

The sample holds a few counts of this clonotype. The chain's CDR3 is CASSYSGGRSYNEQFF. The CDR3 DNA reads as TGTGCCAGCAGTTACTCGGGCGGGAGAAGCTACAATGAGCAGTTCTTC. The genes are TRBV6-6 and TRBJ2-1, with 7 bases identical to TRBD2. With 0 bases clipped from V and 3 bases from J, the junction kept 5 bases outside the gene matches. The germline CDR1 and CDR2 sequences are MNHNY and SVGAGI (reference sequence). The CDR3 length is 16 residues.

The chain carries TRBV9 and TRBJ2-3; 11 bases fit TRBD2. The junction had 6 bases not matched to a gene; V was cut back by 6 bases and J by 0 bases. The CDR3 covers 16 residues. Germline CDR1 and CDR2: SGDLS and YYNGEE. The DNA for the CDR3 is TGTGCCAGCACCCCCGCTAGCGGGGGGAGCACAGATACGCAGTATTTT. It yields the protein CASTPASGGSTDTQYF.

The chain is built from TRBV9 and TRBJ2-3; D ambiguous. The CDR3 is made up of 12 amino acids. Trimming took 4 bases from V and 7 from J, leaving 10 bases between them. CDR1 is SGDLS and CDR2 is YYNGEE in the germline V gene. CDR3 sequence: CASSPDLNTQYF. The CDR3 nucleotides read TGTGCCAGCAGCCCCGACCTGAATACGCAGTATTTT.

The gene calls are TRBV7-9 and TRBJ2-1; D perhaps matches TRBD2 (5 bases). The germline V gene has CDR1 SEHNR and CDR2 FQNEAQ (reference sequence). The CDR3 covers 15 residues. V shed 5 bases and J shed 3 bases, with 14 bases lying between them. The CDR3, as DNA: TGTGCCAGCAGCACCCCTTCGGGGTTCTACAATGAGCAGTTCTTC. Protein product: CASSTPSGFYNEQFF.

This chain uses TRBV19 with TRBJ2-1; TRBD2 aligns across 10 bases. The V gene's germline CDR1 is LNHDA and CDR2 SQIVND (reference sequence). The CDR3 sequence is 17 residues long. V lost 5 bases and J lost 0; bases outside the gene matches: 7. In nucleotides, the CDR3 is TGTGCCAGTAGTGTCAGGACTAGCGGAAGCTCCTACAATGAGCAGTTCTTC. As protein: CASSVRTSGSSYNEQFF.

This clonotype has just a few counts. This chain connects TRBV20-1 to TRBJ2-7, with 8 bases matching TRBD1. The CDR3 is made up of 15 amino acids. The germline V gene has CDR1 DFQATT and CDR2 SNEGSKA (reference sequence). The V gene end was trimmed by 0 bases and the J gene end by 5 bases; junction bases not matched to a gene: 9. This CDR3 is CSARDPIRQGNEQYF. The CDR3 nucleotides are TGCAGTGCTAGAGACCCCATCAGACAGGGGAACGAGCAGTACTTC.

This clonotype showed up just a few times. The rearrangement uses TRBV7-9 and TRBJ2-7; 11 bases line up with TRBD2. Losses at the gene ends were 5 bases for V and 0 bases for J; bases not matched to a gene: 3. CDR3 length: 15 residues. Germline-derived CDR1 and CDR2 are SEHNR and FQNEAQ (reference sequence). In nucleotides, the CDR3 is TGTGCCAGCAGCGATACTAGCGGGGGCTCCTACGAGCAGTACTTC. Translated, it gives CASSDTSGGSYEQYF.